This TCR beta chain was identified during a study of molecular identifiers for immune sequencing clone quantification. Bulk TCR libraries were made with methods that had been previously described and with listed TCR primers. Each CDR3 protein gets one entry after TCRdb re-called the PCR reads with MiXCR. The profile covers over 85,000 distinct CDR3 sequences, with around 20% appearing a single time and roughly 1% taken by the ten largest. In the sort, naive CD8 T cells were defined as CD8+CD4-CCR7+CD45RA+. The germline V gene has CDR1 LNHDA and CDR2 SQIVND (reference sequence). This CDR3 contains 14 residues. The trim removed 10 bases at V and 3 bases at J, leaving 5 bases unmatched. Overall study findings and caveats: Spiked Jurkat TCR RNA originating from one cell could reportedly be identified amid some 920,000 naive cells. For highly expanded clones, sizes could be underestimated when identical TCR molecules share a barcode.

This clonotype was picked up many times. The antigen remains undetermined. The V call is TRBV19, the J call TRBJ2-3; 12 nucleotides align to TRBD2. The receptor was isolated from a human donor in good health. Some libraries in this study had Jurkat cell RNA spiked in. Specimen: naive CD8+ T cells from blood, with Jurkat cell RNA spiked in. The subset denotes: FACS-sorted CD8+CD4-CCR7+CD45RA+ naive T cells. Here the CDR3 reads CATSLAGGTDTQYF. CDR3 DNA: TGTGCCACATCACTAGCGGGGGGAACAGATACGCAGTATTTT.